This entry describes one TCR beta chain. The antigen is undetermined. The data were taken from a study of cytomegalovirus exposure and HLA in healthy donors. The PCR made use of 60 Vbeta and 13 Jbeta primers. Libraries were prepared by immunoSEQ multiplex PCR; TCRdb keeps only in-frame clonotypes and omits some of them. The sample lists 200,000 or so clones, around 83% occurring once. Trimming took off 4 bases at V and 5 bases at J, with 14 bases between the two ends. Germline V gives CDR1 MNHEY, CDR2 SMNVEV (reference sequence). The length of the CDR3 is 14 residues. General study findings and limits: TCR beta V- and J-gene trimming was later associated with a missense DCLRE1C variant. More clonal expansion characterized HLA-associated TCR beta chains than equally common others in a later analysis. Some highly shared sequence variants likely arose as a pipeline artifact.

The chain joins TRBV27 to TRBJ1-1; no clear D. The TCR originated in a girl between 10 and 17 years old in good health and CMV-seronegative. The sequenced sample consisted of PBMCs. In DNA, the CDR3 is TGTGCCAGCAGTTCGCCGGGTCTGTGGACTGAAGCTTTCTTT. Protein product: CASSSPGLWTEAFF.